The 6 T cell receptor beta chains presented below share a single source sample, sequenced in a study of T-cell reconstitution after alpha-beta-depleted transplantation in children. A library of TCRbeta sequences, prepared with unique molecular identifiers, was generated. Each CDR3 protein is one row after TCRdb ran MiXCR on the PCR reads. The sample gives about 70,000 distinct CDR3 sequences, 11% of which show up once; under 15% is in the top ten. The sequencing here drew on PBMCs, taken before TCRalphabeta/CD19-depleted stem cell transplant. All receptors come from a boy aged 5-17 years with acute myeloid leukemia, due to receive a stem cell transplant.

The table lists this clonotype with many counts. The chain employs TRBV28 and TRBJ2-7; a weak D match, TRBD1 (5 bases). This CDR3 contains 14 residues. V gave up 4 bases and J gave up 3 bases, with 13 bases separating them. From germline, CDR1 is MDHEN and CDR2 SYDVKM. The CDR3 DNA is TGTGCCAGCAGTTCTTCAGGGTGGCGCTACGAGCAGTACGTC. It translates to CASSSSGWRYEQYV.

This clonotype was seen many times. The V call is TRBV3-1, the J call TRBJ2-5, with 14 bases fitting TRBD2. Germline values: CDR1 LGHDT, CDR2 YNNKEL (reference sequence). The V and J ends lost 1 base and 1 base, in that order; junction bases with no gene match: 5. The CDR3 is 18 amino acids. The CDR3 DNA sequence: TGTGCCAGCAGCCAAGGCGCCGGGACTAGCGGGGGCCAAGAGACCCAGTACTTC. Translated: CASSQGAGTSGGQETQYF.

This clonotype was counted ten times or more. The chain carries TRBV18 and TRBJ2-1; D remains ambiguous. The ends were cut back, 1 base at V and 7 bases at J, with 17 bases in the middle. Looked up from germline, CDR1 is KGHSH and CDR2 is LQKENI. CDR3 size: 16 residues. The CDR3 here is CASSPRGADPRNEQFF. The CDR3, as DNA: TGTGCCAGCTCACCACGCGGCGCGGATCCCCGGAATGAGCAGTTCTTC.

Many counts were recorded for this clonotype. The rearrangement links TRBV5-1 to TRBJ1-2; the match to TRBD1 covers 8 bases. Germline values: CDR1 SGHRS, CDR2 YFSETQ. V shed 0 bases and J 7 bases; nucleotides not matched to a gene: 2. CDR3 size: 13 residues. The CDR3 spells CASSLETGVGYTF. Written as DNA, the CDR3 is TGCGCCAGCAGCTTGGAGACAGGGGTTGGCTACACCTTC.

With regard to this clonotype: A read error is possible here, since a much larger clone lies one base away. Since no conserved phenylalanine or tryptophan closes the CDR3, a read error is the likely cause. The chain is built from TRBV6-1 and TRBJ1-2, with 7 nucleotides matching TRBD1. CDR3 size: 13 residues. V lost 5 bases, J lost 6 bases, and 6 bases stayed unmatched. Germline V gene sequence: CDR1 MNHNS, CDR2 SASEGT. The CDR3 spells CASSPDRVNGYTL. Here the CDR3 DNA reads TGTGCCAGCAGTCCAGACAGGGTTAATGGCTACACCTTA.

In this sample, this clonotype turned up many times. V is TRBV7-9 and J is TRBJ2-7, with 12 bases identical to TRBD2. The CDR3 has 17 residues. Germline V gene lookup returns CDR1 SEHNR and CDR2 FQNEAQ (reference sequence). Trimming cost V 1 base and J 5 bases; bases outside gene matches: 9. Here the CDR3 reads CASSLGGLAGLGHEQYF. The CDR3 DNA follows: TGTGCCAGCAGCTTAGGGGGACTAGCGGGTCTCGGGCACGAGCAGTACTTC.